The rows below give T cell receptor beta chains drawn from one sample of a study of T-cell reconstitution after alpha-beta-depleted transplantation in children. TCRdb reprocessed the PCR reads via MiXCR and lists one record per CDR3 protein. Of roughly 670,000 distinct CDR3 sequences listed, over 10% are singletons. The sequencing here drew on PBMCs, taken before TCRalphabeta/CD19-depleted stem cell transplant. All receptors come from a girl aged 2 to 10 with congenital amegakaryocytic thrombocytopenia, due to receive a stem cell transplant. Each CDR3 is given with its conserved first and last residue. The D gene is left open where the match is weak. Size is omitted from some rows. Given values are once, few, many or a class for expanded clones.

v_gene: TRBV12-3/TRBV12-4
abundance: few
d_gene: NA
j_gene: TRBJ1-1
CDR3aa: CASSRAGTEAFF
CDR3nt: TGTGCCAGCAGTCGGGCGGGCACTGAAGCTTTCTTT

v_gene: TRBV20-1
abundance: NA
d_gene: NA
j_gene: TRBJ2-1
CDR3aa: CSARVDSGGINSYNEQFF
CDR3nt: TGCAGTGCTAGAGTGGATAGCGGAGGTATTAACTCCTACAATGAGCAGTTCTTC

v_gene: TRBV7-2
abundance: many
d_gene: NA
j_gene: TRBJ2-1
CDR3aa: CASSGTGTHYNEQFF
CDR3nt: TGTGCCAGCAGCGGTACCGGGACTCACTACAATGAGCAGTTCTTC

v_gene: TRBV27
abundance: few
d_gene: NA
j_gene: TRBJ1-1
CDR3aa: CASSFGEKAFF
CDR3nt: TGTGCCAGCAGTTTTGGAGAAAAAGCTTTCTTT

v_gene: TRBV30
abundance: NA
d_gene: NA
j_gene: TRBJ1-2
CDR3aa: CAWSPDTYNYGYTF
CDR3nt: TGTGCCTGGAGTCCTGACACTTACAACTATGGCTACACCTTC

v_gene: TRBV7-6
abundance: many
d_gene: NA
j_gene: TRBJ2-1
CDR3aa: CASSLEASPPYNEQFF
CDR3nt: TGTGCCAGCAGCTTAGAGGCCAGCCCGCCCTACAATGAGCAGTTCTTC

v_gene: TRBV5-1
abundance: many
d_gene: NA
j_gene: TRBJ2-3
CDR3aa: CASSHQGRADTQYF
CDR3nt: TGCGCCAGCTCACATCAGGGGAGGGCAGATACGCAGTATTTT

v_gene: TRBV28
abundance: NA
d_gene: TRBD1
j_gene: TRBJ2-5
CDR3aa: CASSLTGVVGTQYF
CDR3nt: TGTGCCAGCAGTTTGACAGGGGTCGTTGGGACCCAGTACTTC

v_gene: TRBV20-1
abundance: NA
d_gene: TRBD2
j_gene: TRBJ2-1
CDR3aa: CSAILAGGWNEQFF
CDR3nt: TGCAGTGCTATTCTAGCGGGAGGCTGGAATGAGCAGTTCTTC

v_gene: TRBV5-1
abundance: many
d_gene: NA
j_gene: TRBJ2-7
CDR3aa: CASSSGLSYEQYF
CDR3nt: TGTGCCAGCAGTTCTGGGCTGTCCTACGAGCAGTACTTC

v_gene: TRBV28
abundance: few
d_gene: TRBD1
j_gene: TRBJ2-3
CDR3aa: CASSYTGAEMDTQYF
CDR3nt: TGTGCCAGCAGCTATACAGGGGCGGAGATGGATACGCAGTATTTT

v_gene: TRBV20-1
abundance: few
d_gene: TRBD1
j_gene: TRBJ1-2
CDR3aa: CSAPPPRTGGFGYTF
CDR3nt: TGCAGTGCTCCTCCGCCTCGGACAGGGGGTTTTGGCTACACCTTC

v_gene: TRBV5-1
abundance: few
d_gene: NA
j_gene: TRBJ2-3
CDR3aa: CASTPPENTDTQYF
CDR3nt: TGCGCCAGCACCCCCCCGGAGAACACAGATACGCAGTATTTT

v_gene: TRBV9
abundance: many
d_gene: TRBD2
j_gene: TRBJ2-1
CDR3aa: CASSVDSAGVYNEQFF
CDR3nt: TGTGCCAGCAGCGTAGATTCAGCGGGAGTCTACAATGAGCAGTTCTTC

v_gene: TRBV20-1
abundance: NA
d_gene: TRBD2
j_gene: TRBJ2-3
CDR3aa: CSANGKRRTSGADTQYF
CDR3nt: TGCAGTGCTAACGGGAAGCGTCGGACTAGCGGGGCAGATACGCAGTATTTT

v_gene: TRBV5-1
abundance: NA
d_gene: NA
j_gene: TRBJ1-1
CDR3aa: CAISERQQGTEAFF
CDR3nt: TGCGCCATCAGCGAGCGTCAACAGGGTACTGAAGCTTTCTTT

v_gene: TRBV5-5
abundance: NA
d_gene: NA
j_gene: TRBJ2-1
CDR3aa: CASSTGGYSSYNEQFF
CDR3nt: TGTGCCAGCAGTACCGGGGGTTATAGCTCCTACAATGAGCAGTTCTTC

v_gene: TRBV7-6
abundance: NA
d_gene: NA
j_gene: TRBJ2-5
CDR3aa: CASSPGALGVETQYF
CDR3nt: TGTGCCAGCAGCCCTGGGGCGCTAGGGGTAGAGACCCAGTACTTC

v_gene: TRBV10-3
abundance: NA
d_gene: TRBD1
j_gene: TRBJ2-7
CDR3aa: CAIRQGPSGEQYF
CDR3nt: TGTGCCATCAGACAGGGGCCGTCGGGAGAGCAGTACTTC

v_gene: TRBV5-1
abundance: many
d_gene: NA
j_gene: TRBJ2-7
CDR3aa: CASSPRAAATYEQYF
CDR3nt: TGCGCCAGCAGCCCTAGGGCTGCGGCAACCTACGAGCAGTACTTC

v_gene: TRBV29-1
abundance: many
d_gene: TRBD1
j_gene: TRBJ2-2
CDR3aa: CSVVGTGEPGELFF
CDR3nt: TGCAGCGTCGTCGGGACAGGGGAACCCGGGGAGCTGTTTTTT

v_gene: TRBV5-1
abundance: NA
d_gene: NA
j_gene: TRBJ1-1
CDR3aa: CASTLTGGDTEAFF
CDR3nt: TGCGCCAGCACCCTGACAGGTGGAGACACTGAAGCTTTCTTT

v_gene: TRBV12-3/TRBV12-4
abundance: many
d_gene: NA
j_gene: TRBJ2-1
CDR3aa: CASIEPGAQSYNEQFF
CDR3nt: TGTGCCAGTATTGAGCCGGGAGCTCAGTCCTACAATGAGCAGTTCTTC

v_gene: TRBV11-3
abundance: NA
d_gene: NA
j_gene: TRBJ2-2
CDR3aa: CASSKTMTNTGELFF
CDR3nt: TGTGCCAGCAGCAAAACCATGACGAACACCGGGGAGCTGTTTTTT